This TCR beta chain was identified during a study of blood T cell repertoires in COVID-19. About the study: PBMCs, B-cell-depleted T cells, or T cells were the source of the cDNA or gDNA that made up the material.

Two negative PCRs, clearance, or symptom resolution had been documented for recovered Cohort 3 donors. Per the original data handling: Amplification of reference gene primers was used by the study to estimate nucleated cell counts. The method was immunoSEQ multiplex PCR; TCRdb's version includes in-frame clones alone and lacks a portion of them. The V and J calls and the clone size are those of that table, but D and trimming were determined from the DNA. Seen here are about 200,000 clones, roughly four fifths observed once, and the top ten hold 7% to 9%. Trimming cost V 2 bases and J 8 bases, with 15 bases left between them. Germline lookup yields CDR1 GTSNPN and CDR2 SVGIG (reference sequence). The CDR3 length is 13 residues.

The sequenced sample was PBMCs or T cells enriched from blood (not recorded which). The origin of this receptor is a man aged 40-50 years who had recovered from COVID-19. The chain couples TRBV30 to TRBJ1-2, with D uncertain. The CDR3: CAWSTSSLWGYTF. DNA of the CDR3: TGTGCCTGGAGTACGTCGAGTTTATGGGGCTACACCTTC.